The rows below give T cell receptor beta chains drawn from one sample of a study of control samples from healthy donors and cancer patients. Assay: immunoSEQ multiplex PCR; the TCRdb copy retains only in-frame clones and omits some. The profile shows 150,000 to 200,000 clones, 75% to 95% of them singletons. The sequenced sample was blood. The receptors originated from a woman aged 40 to 49 in good health. The CDR3 runs from the conserved cysteine through the conserved F or W. Fields, in order: clone size, V gene, J gene, D gene, CDR3 DNA, CDR3 protein. D genes are given only for firm matches. Some rows mark clone size as missing; the rest say once, few, many or name a class of expanded clone.

size: NA
V: TRBV13
J: TRBJ2-7
D: NA
DNA: TGTGCCAGCAGTTTGCCCCAGGACGGCTCCTACGAGCAGTACTTC
CDR3: CASSLPQDGSYEQYF

size: few
V: TRBV10-3
J: TRBJ1-1
D: NA
DNA: TGTGCCTCGAAGACAGACACTGAAGCTTTCTTT
CDR3: CASKTDTEAFF

size: NA
V: TRBV5-1
J: TRBJ1-4
D: NA
DNA: TGCGCCAGCAGTATCTCCCAGGGGAATGAAAAACTGTTTTTT
CDR3: CASSISQGNEKLFF

size: NA
V: TRBV6-1
J: TRBJ2-5
D: NA
DNA: TGTGCCAGCAGTGAAGGCGCTAGGGTTGAGACCCAGTACTTC
CDR3: CASSEGARVETQYF

size: NA
V: TRBV18
J: TRBJ1-1
D: NA
DNA: TGTGCCAGCTCGCTCTCGGAGAACACTGAAGCTTTCTTT
CDR3: CASSLSENTEAFF

size: NA
V: TRBV7-2
J: TRBJ2-5
D: TRBD1
DNA: TGTGCCAGCAGCTGGGACAGGGAAGAGACCCAGTACTTC
CDR3: CASSWDREETQYF

size: NA
V: TRBV7-9
J: TRBJ1-2
D: TRBD1
DNA: TGTGCCAGCAGCCCTATCGACAGGGTTGGCTACACCTTC
CDR3: CASSPIDRVGYTF

size: NA
V: TRBV5-6
J: TRBJ2-7
D: NA
DNA: TGTGCCAGCACGCGCGGACTCGGCGAGCAGTACTTC
CDR3: CASTRGLGEQYF

size: once
V: TRBV27
J: TRBJ2-5
D: NA
DNA: TGTGCCAGCAGAAAGAACGGGAATCCCCAAGAGACCCAGTACTTC
CDR3: CASRKNGNPQETQYF

size: NA
V: TRBV2
J: TRBJ1-4
D: NA
DNA: TGTGCCAGCAGTGTTCGGCAGACTAATGAAAAACTGTTTTTT
CDR3: CASSVRQTNEKLFF

size: once
V: TRBV5-1
J: TRBJ1-2
D: NA
DNA: TGCGCCAGCAGCCAACGTGGGGGGGATGGCTACACCTTC
CDR3: CASSQRGGDGYTF

size: NA
V: TRBV11-2
J: TRBJ2-5
D: NA
DNA: TGTGCCAGCAGCGAGTACCAAGAGACCCAGTACTTC
CDR3: CASSEYQETQYF

size: NA
V: TRBV9
J: TRBJ2-7
D: TRBD1
DNA: TGTGCCAGCAGCGTAGTGGGACAGGGTAGCGAGCAGTACTTC
CDR3: CASSVVGQGSEQYF

size: NA
V: TRBV19
J: TRBJ1-1
D: TRBD1
DNA: TGTGCCAGTAGTACCCGGACAGGGGGCGCGGACACTGAAGCTTTCTTT
CDR3: CASSTRTGGADTEAFF

size: NA
V: TRBV7-6
J: TRBJ2-7
D: NA
DNA: TGTGCCAGCAGCTTAGAAGGCTGGCAGTTCTACGAGCAGTACTTC
CDR3: CASSLEGWQFYEQYF

size: NA
V: TRBV5-1
J: TRBJ2-5
D: TRBD1
DNA: TGCGCCAGCAGCAAGCTACCGCCGGGACAGAGGGAGACCCAGTACTTC
CDR3: CASSKLPPGQRETQYF

size: NA
V: TRBV27
J: TRBJ1-6
D: NA
DNA: TGTGCCAGCAGGCAGGACGGAAATAATTCACCCCTCCACTTT
CDR3: CASRQDGNNSPLHF